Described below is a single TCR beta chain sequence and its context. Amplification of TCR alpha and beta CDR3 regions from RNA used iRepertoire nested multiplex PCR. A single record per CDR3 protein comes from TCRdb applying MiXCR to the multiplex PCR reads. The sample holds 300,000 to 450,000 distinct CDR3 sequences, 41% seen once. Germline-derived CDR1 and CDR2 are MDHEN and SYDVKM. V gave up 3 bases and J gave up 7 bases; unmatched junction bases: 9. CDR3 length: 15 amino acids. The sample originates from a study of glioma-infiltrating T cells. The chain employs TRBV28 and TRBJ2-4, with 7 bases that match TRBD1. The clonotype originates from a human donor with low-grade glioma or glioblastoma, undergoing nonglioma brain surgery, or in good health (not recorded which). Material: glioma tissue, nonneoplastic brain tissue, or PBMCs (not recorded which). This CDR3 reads CASSLGYEGANIQYF. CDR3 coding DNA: TGTGCCAGCAGTTTGGGTTATGAGGGGGCGAACATTCAGTACTTC.